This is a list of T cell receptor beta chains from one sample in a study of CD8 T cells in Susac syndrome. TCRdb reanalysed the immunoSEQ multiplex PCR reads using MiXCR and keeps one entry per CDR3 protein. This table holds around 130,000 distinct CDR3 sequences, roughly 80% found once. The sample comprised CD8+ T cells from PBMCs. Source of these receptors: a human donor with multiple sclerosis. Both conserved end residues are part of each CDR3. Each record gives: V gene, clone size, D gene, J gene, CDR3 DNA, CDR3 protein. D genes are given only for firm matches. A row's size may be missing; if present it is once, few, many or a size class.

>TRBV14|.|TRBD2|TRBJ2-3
TGTGCCAGCAGCCCTCTGGCGGGAGGCGCAGATACGCAGTATTTT
CASSPLAGGADTQYF
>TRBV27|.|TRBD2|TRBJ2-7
TGTGCCAGCAGTTTAAGAGCGACTAGCGGGGGTCATTACGAGCAGTACTTC
CASSLRATSGGHYEQYF
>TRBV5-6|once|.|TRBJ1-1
TGTGCCAGCAGCTTTTTTTCGGGCATGAACACTGAAGCTTTCTTT
CASSFFSGMNTEAFF
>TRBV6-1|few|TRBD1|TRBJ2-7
TGTGCCAGCACCCCCGGGACAGGGATCCACGAGCAGTACTTC
CASTPGTGIHEQYF
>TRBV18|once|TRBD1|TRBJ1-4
TGTGCCAGCTCACCAGGACACAGGGGGCATTACGAAAAACTGTTTTTT
CASSPGHRGHYEKLFF
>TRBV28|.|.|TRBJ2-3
TGTGCCAGCAGCCCACAACAGATTTCTAGCACAGATACGCAGTATTTT
CASSPQQISSTDTQYF
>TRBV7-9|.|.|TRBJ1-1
TGTGCCAGCAGCTTAGAAGGGGCTCGGGCTGAAGCTTTCTTT
CASSLEGARAEAFF
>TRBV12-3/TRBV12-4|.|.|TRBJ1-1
TGTGCCAGCAGTGCCCGGTTTTTGACGACTGAAGCTTTCTTT
CASSARFLTTEAFF
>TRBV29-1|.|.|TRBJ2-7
TGCAGCGCGGAAGGTCGGTACGAGCAGTACTTC
CSAEGRYEQYF
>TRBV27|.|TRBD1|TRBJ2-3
TGTGCCAGCAGTTTAGGGACAGGGTTTGCAGATACGCAGTATTTT
CASSLGTGFADTQYF
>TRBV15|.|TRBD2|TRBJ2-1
TGTGCCACCAGCAGAGGAGCGGGAGTCACCTACAATGAGCAGTTCTTC
CATSRGAGVTYNEQFF
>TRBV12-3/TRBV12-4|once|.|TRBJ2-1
TGTGCCAGCAGTCCCCAGGGCGGAAATGAGCAGTTCTTC
CASSPQGGNEQFF
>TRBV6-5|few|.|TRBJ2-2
TGTGCCAGCAGTTACCCGACACGGGATACCGGGGAGCTGTTTTTT
CASSYPTRDTGELFF
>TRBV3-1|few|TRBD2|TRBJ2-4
TGTGCCAGCAGCCATCTAGCGGGAGAAGGGAACATTCAGTACTTC
CASSHLAGEGNIQYF
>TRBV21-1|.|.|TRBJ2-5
TGTGCTGGCCCGACAGGGATGGGGGAGACCCAGTACTTC
CAGPTGMGETQYF
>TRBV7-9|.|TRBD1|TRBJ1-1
TGTGCCAGCAGCGGCGACAGGGGGGAACACTTGAACACTGAAGCTTTCTTT
CASSGDRGEHLNTEAFF
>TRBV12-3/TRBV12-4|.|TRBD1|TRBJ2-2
TGTGCCAGCAGTCCGACAGGGAAGCCCGGGGAGCTGTTTTTT
CASSPTGKPGELFF
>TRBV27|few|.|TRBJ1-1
TGTGCCAGCAGTTTAAGGGAGAACACTGAAGCTTTCTTT
CASSLRENTEAFF
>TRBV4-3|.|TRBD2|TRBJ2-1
TGCGCCAGCAGCCAAGGGTGGAGACTAGCGGACTACAATGAGCAGTTCTTC
CASSQGWRLADYNEQFF
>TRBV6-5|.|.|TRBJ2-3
TGTGCCAGCAGTTACTCGGAACAGCGCACAGATACGCAGTATTTT
CASSYSEQRTDTQYF
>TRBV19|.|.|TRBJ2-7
TGTGCCAGTAGTATTATTGGGGGCGAGCAGTACTTC
CASSIIGGEQYF
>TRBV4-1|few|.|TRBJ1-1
TGCGCCAGCAGCCAATGGGGCGCGGCGGCTTTCTTT
CASSQWGAAAFF
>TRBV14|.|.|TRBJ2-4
TGTGCCAGCAGCCAAGTCCCCAGAGGGGCAACCGGGGGCATTCAGTACTTC
CASSQVPRGATGGIQYF
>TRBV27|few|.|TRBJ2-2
TGTGCCAGCAGTTTATTGAGCGGGGAGCTGTTTTTT
CASSLLSGELFF
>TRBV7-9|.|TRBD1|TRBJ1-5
TGTGCCAGCAGCTTAGCGGACAGGGAGTTGAGCAATCAGCCCCAGCATTTT
CASSLADRELSNQPQHF
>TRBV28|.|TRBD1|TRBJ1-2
TGTGCCAGCAGTTTATCCTACACAGGGGGCTATGGCTACACCTTC
CASSLSYTGGYGYTF
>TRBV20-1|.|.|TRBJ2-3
TGCAGTGCTGCCCGTAAGAGGGGATCTCGCACAGATACGCAGTATTTT
CSAARKRGSRTDTQYF
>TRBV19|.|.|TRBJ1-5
TGTGCCAGTAGTATAGATCAGGGATCAAATCAGCCCCAGCATTTT
CASSIDQGSNQPQHF
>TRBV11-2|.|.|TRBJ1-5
TGTGCCAGCAGCTTAAGGGGGGGTCAGCCCCAGCATTTT
CASSLRGGQPQHF
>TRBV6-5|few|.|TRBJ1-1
TGTGCCAGCAGTTACCGAGGCCGTAACACTGAAGCTTTCTTT
CASSYRGRNTEAFF
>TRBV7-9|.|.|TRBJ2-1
TGTGCCAGCAGAGTTGGCGGTGAGCAGTTCTTC
CASRVGGEQFF
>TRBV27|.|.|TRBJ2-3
TGTGCCAGCAGTGAAGGACTACCCCCTGATACGCAGTATTTT
CASSEGLPPDTQYF
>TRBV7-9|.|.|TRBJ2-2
TGTGCCAGCAGCGTCGACCCAGGGCAGGGGCCCGACACCGGGGAGCTGTTTTTT
CASSVDPGQGPDTGELFF
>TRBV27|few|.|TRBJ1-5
TGTGCCACATCTGCCAGGGGCCATCAGCCCCAGCATTTT
CATSARGHQPQHF
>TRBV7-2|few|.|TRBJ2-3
TGTGCCAGCAGCTTAATCTTAGGAGATACGCAGTATTTT
CASSLILGDTQYF
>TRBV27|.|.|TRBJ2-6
TGTGCCAGCAGACCGGGCCGCGGGGCCAACGTCCTGACTTTC
CASRPGRGANVLTF
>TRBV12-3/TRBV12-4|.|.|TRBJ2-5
TGTGCCAGCAGTCCTGTTGAAGGCGTATTAGGGACCCAGTACTTC
CASSPVEGVLGTQYF
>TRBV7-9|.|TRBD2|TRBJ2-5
TGTGCCAGCAGCTTAGCTAGCGGGGGGTACCAAGAGACCCAGTACTTC
CASSLASGGYQETQYF
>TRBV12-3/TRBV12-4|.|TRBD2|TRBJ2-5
TGTGCCAGCAGTTTTAGGCCTAGCGGGAGTTCGTGGAAAGAGACCCAGTACTTC
CASSFRPSGSSWKETQYF
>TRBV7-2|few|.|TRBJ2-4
TGTGCCAGCAGCTTGTCTAGCTTAGCCAAAAACATTCAGTACTTC
CASSLSSLAKNIQYF
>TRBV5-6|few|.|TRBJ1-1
TGTGCCAGCAGCTTGGGAGGGGCTCCTGAAGCTTTCTTT
CASSLGGAPEAFF
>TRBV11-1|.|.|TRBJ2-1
TGTGCCAGCAGCCCCCCCCTTCAAGCGACTTCCGCCCCTTCCTACAATGAGCAGTTCTTC
CASSPPLQATSAPSYNEQFF
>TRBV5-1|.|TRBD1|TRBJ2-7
TGCGCCAGCGGGGAAGACAGGGGGGACGAGCAGTACTTC
CASGEDRGDEQYF
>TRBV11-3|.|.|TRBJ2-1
TGTGCCAGCAGCTTGGACGAGACAGCAGGGTTCAATGAGCAGTTCTTC
CASSLDETAGFNEQFF
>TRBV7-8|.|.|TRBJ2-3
TGTGCCAGCAGCTTAAATCACATGGGGTCAGGGCAAGATACGCAGTATTTT
CASSLNHMGSGQDTQYF
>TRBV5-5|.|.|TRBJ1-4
.
CASSYQLMKNCFF
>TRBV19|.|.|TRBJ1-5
TGTGCCAGTAGTATTGAAGATCTTGGGTCGGAGGGTTCGCGCAATCAGCCCCAGCATTTT
CASSIEDLGSEGSRNQPQHF
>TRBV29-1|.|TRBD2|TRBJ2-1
TGCAGCGTTGAAATTGGCGGGGGGCAAACCTACAATGAGCAGTTCTTC
CSVEIGGGQTYNEQFF
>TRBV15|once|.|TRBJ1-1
TGTGCCACCAGCAGAGAGACCGGTAGTTCTGAAGCTTTCTTT
CATSRETGSSEAFF
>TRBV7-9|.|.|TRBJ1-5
TGTGCCAGCAGCGGAGGTCGTGGTGCTAATCAGCCCCAGCATTTT
CASSGGRGANQPQHF
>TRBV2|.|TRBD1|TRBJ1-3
TGTGCCAGCAGTATAACAGGGGCCGGAAACACCATATATTTT
CASSITGAGNTIYF
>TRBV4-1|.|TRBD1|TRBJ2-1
TGCGCCAGCAGCCACCTGACAGGGGGTAATGAGCAGTTCTTC
CASSHLTGGNEQFF